This TCR beta chain was sequenced in a study of response to subunit inactivated influenza vaccine. Study findings and constraints: Each seasonal influenza vaccination recruits few new T cells, the authors suggested.

One entry per CDR3 protein, called by TCRdb with MiXCR from the RT-PCR reads. This table holds 650,000 to 800,000 distinct CDR3 sequences, 14% found once. This clonotype was detected only a few times. Its antigen is not identified. Trimming removed 2 bases from V and 5 bases from J, with 12 bases in between. Germline V gene lookup returns CDR1 KGHSH and CDR2 LQKENI. There are 14 residues in the CDR3. The chain couples TRBV18 to TRBJ2-5, with a possible D match to TRBD2 (6 bases). This TCR derives from a man between 45 and 60 years old who received an inactivated influenza vaccine. Sequencing was performed on PBMCs from blood, taken approximately 15 days before vaccination. DNA of the CDR3: TGTGCCAGCTCACCAACAGGAGGGAAGGAGACCCAGTACTTC. It encodes CASSPTGGKETQYF.